The clone carrying this TCR beta chain was seen more than once but under ten times. Germline V lookup: CDR1 GTSNPN, CDR2 SVGIG (reference sequence). With 6 bases removed from V and 2 bases from J, the gap between germline ends came to 7 bases. The CDR3 loop spans 11 amino acids. The record originates from a study of T cell changes during pregnancy in multiple sclerosis. This table comes from immunoSEQ multiplex PCR, and its TCRdb copy is limited to in-frame clones, with some not included. Among tens of thousands of clones listed, 90% were seen once. The specimen comprised peripheral blood, sampled after pregnancy. This chain links TRBV30 with TRBJ1-1; D uncertain. This sequence originates from a female donor in good health, enrolled as a control in a pregnancy study. The DNA for the CDR3 is TGTGCCTGTTGCAGAAACACTGAAGCTTTCTTT. Residues: CACCRNTEAFF.